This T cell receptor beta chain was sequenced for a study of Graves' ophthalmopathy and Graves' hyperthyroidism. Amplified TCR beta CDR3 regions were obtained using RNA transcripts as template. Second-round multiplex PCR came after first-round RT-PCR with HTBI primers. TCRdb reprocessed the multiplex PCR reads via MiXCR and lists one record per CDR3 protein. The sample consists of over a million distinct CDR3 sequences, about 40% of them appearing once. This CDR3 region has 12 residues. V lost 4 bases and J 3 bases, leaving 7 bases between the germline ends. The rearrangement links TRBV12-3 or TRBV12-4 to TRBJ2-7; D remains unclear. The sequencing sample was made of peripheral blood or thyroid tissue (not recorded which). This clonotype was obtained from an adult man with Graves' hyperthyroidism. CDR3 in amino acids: CASSSPVYEQYF. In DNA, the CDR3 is TGTGCCAGCAGTTCTCCCGTCTACGAGCAGTACTTC.